This TCR beta chain was recovered during a study of metastatic and nonmetastatic thyroid tumors. About the research overall: Repertoire comparisons spanned blood and tumor or nodule tissue from malignant and benign thyroid patients. Findings and limits, study-wide: Within blood and tumor, benign nodules reportedly had significantly lower TCR beta diversity than malignant thyroid tumors did.

The CDR3 spans 15 residues. Germline V lookup: CDR1 LNHNV, CDR2 YYDKDF (reference sequence). Between the trimmed V and J ends, which lost 7 bases and 2 bases, there was a span of 17 bases. In the original processing: Variation in CDR3 across clinicopathological groups served as the basis for constructing a distant-metastasis classifier in papillary thyroid cancer. MiXCR reprocessed the PCR reads for TCRdb. V and J calls and clone size were set by TCRdb, not the authors. The table includes 80,000 to 85,000 clones, approximately 12% detected once. The table lists this clone with a few counts. Its antigen is currently unknown. Each patient went into thyroid surgery without having received any treatment.

This receptor was obtained from a female donor with papillary thyroid cancer or a benign thyroid nodule (not recorded which). Some clones in this sample may be carry-over from other donors' samples. V and J are TRBV15 and TRBJ1-2; TRBD1 is a possible D gene (5 bases). Sample: tumor tissue. The CDR3 here is CATNISRGENYGYTF. The CDR3 DNA follows: TGTGCCACCAACATCAGCCGAGGGGAAAACTATGGCTACACCTTC. The full variable domain, completed using reference TRBV15 and TRBJ1-2, is DAMVIQNPRYQVTQFGKPVTLSCSQTLNHNVMYWYQQKSSQAPKLLFHYYDKDFNNEADTPDNFQSRRPNTSFCFLDIRSPGLGDTAMYLCATNISRGENYGYTFGSGTRLTVV.